These 10 T cell receptor beta chains came from one sample sequenced in a study of blood T cell repertoires in COVID-19. The repertoire was sequenced with immunoSEQ multiplex PCR; TCRdb's copy has only in-frame clones and lacks some. Of tens of thousands of clones listed, roughly 74% are singletons. The sample was peripheral blood. Receptors were obtained from a man aged 70-80 years with COVID-19, enrolled during active disease.

The rearrangement uses TRBV2 and TRBJ2-4; D is perhaps TRBD2 (6 bases). V dropped 7 bases and J dropped 0 bases, with 10 bases sitting between them. Germline V gene lookup returns CDR1 SNHLY and CDR2 FYNNEI. This CDR3 has 14 amino acids. DNA for the CDR3: TGTGCCAGCATGCCGGGACTAGCCAAAAACATTCAGTACTTC. This gives the protein CASMPGLAKNIQYF.

This clone has at least ten counts. This chain joins TRBV7-8 and TRBJ1-2; 8 bases are shared with TRBD1. Germline lookup yields CDR1 SGHVS and CDR2 FQNEAQ. This CDR3 contains 14 residues. V shed 5 bases, J shed 5 bases, and the junction held 7 bases outside the gene matches. The CDR3: CASSLGTGDYGYTF. In DNA, the CDR3 is TGTGCCAGCAGCCTCGGGACAGGAGATTATGGCTACACCTTC. The full variable domain, its missing parts supplied by reference TRBV7-8 and TRBJ1-2, is GAGVSQSPRYKVAKRGQDVALRCDPISGHVSLFWYQQALGQGPEFLTYFQNEAQLDKSGLPSDRFFAERPEGSVSTLKIQRTQQEDSAVYLCASSLGTGDYGYTFGSGTRLTVV.

The rearrangement joins TRBV28 to TRBJ1-2; TRBD1 matches at 7 bases. Trimming at V came to 6 bases and at J to 4 bases, leaving 8 bases not matched to a gene. This CDR3 comprises 14 residues. Germline values: CDR1 MDHEN, CDR2 SYDVKM. CDR3 loop: CASRQDTGAYGYTF. The CDR3 DNA is TGTGCCAGCAGGCAAGATACAGGGGCCTATGGCTACACCTTC.

This clone was detected a few times. V usage is TRBV6-2 or TRBV6-3 and J usage is TRBJ1-4; 9 nucleotides align to TRBD1. This CDR3 has 14 amino acids. Looked up from germline, CDR1 is MNHEY and CDR2 is SVGEGT. The V gene end was trimmed by 5 bases and the J gene end by 8 bases; junction bases not matched to a gene: 6. The CDR3: CASSHRGLREKLFF. For the CDR3, the DNA is TGTGCCAGCAGTCACAGGGGGCTTCGGGAAAAACTGTTTTTT.

This clone has only one observation. The V and J genes are TRBV4-3 and TRBJ1-2, with a weak D call TRBD1 (5 bases). CDR1 is LGHNA, CDR2 YSLEER, per germline. The V and J ends lost 2 bases and 0 bases respectively, with 10 bases between them. This CDR3 has 15 amino acids. CDR3 loop: CASSQWYRSNYGYTF. CDR3 nucleotides: TGCGCCAGCAGCCAATGGTACAGGTCTAACTATGGCTACACCTTC.

This rearrangement joins TRBV19 to TRBJ2-3; D possibly corresponds to TRBD1 (5 bases). The CDR3 totals 14 residues. Trimming removed 9 bases at V and 5 bases at J, with 18 bases between. Germline V lookup: CDR1 LNHDA, CDR2 SQIVND (reference sequence). CDR3 protein: CASRPGWGEDTQYF. CDR3 sequence (DNA): TGTGCCAGCCGTCCCGGATGGGGCGAAGATACGCAGTATTTT.

The V and J genes are TRBV7-2 and TRBJ1-2; 8 bases line up with TRBD1. This CDR3 comprises 14 residues. CDR1 and CDR2 from the germline V gene are SGHTA and FQGNSA. V dropped 5 bases and J dropped 4; count of bases not matched to a gene: 6. In DNA, the CDR3 is TGTGCCAGCAGCCAGCAGGGGGCTGGCTATGGCTACACCTTC. This encodes CASSQQGAGYGYTF.

V and J are TRBV5-1 and TRBJ2-7; D is perhaps TRBD2 (6 bases). Trimming took off 0 bases at V and 2 bases at J, with 12 bases between the two ends. Germline V gene data show CDR1 as SGHRS and CDR2 as YFSETQ. This CDR3 contains 15 residues. The CDR3 DNA is TGCGCCAGCAGCTTGGTCGGCGGGGCCACCTACGAGCAGTACTTC. The encoded protein is CASSLVGGATYEQYF. The full variable domain, in which reference TRBV5-1 and TRBJ2-7 provide the parts outside the CDR3, is KAGVTQTPRYLIKTRGQQVTLSCSPISGHRSVSWYQQTPGQGLQFLFEYFSETQRNKGNFPGRFSGRQFSNSRSEMNVSTLELGDSALYLCASSLVGGATYEQYFGPGTRLTVT.

The chain joins TRBV19 to TRBJ1-2, with D maybe TRBD1 (5 bases). Germline V gene sequence: CDR1 LNHDA, CDR2 SQIVND (reference sequence). Trimming stripped 8 bases from V and 2 bases from J, with 18 bases between. The length of the CDR3 is 15 residues. CDR3 in amino acids: CASSRDRGENYGYTF. As DNA, the CDR3 is TGTGCCAGTTCCCGGGACCGCGGGGAGAACTATGGCTACACCTTC.

The rearrangement links TRBV28 to TRBJ2-7, with a possible D match to TRBD1 (5 bases). In germline, CDR1 is MDHEN, CDR2 SYDVKM. V lost 5 bases to trimming and J lost 5 bases, with 22 bases between them. This CDR3 is 16 amino acids long. CDR3 residues: CASSPLGAAGSHEQYF. In DNA, the CDR3 is TGTGCCAGCAGTCCTCTCGGTGCGGCAGGGTCCCACGAGCAGTACTTC.